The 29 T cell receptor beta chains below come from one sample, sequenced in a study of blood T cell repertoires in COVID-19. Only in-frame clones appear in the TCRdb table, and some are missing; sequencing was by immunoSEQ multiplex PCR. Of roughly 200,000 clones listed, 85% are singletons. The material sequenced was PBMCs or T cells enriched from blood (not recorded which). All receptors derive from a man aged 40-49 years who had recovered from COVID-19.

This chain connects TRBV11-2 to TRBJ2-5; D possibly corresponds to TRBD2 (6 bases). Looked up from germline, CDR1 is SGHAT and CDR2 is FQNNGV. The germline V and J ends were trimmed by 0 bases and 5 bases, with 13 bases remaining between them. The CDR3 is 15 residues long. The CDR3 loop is CASSLDHGGAETQYF. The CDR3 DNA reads TGTGCCAGCAGCTTAGATCACGGCGGGGCGGAGACCCAGTACTTC.

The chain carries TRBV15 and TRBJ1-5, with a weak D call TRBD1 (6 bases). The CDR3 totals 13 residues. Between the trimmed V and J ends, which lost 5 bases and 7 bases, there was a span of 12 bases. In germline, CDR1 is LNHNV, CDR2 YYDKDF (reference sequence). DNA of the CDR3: TGTGCCACCAGCGCCCGGACAGACCAGCCCCAGCATTTT. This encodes CATSARTDQPQHF. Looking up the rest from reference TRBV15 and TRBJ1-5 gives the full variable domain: DAMVIQNPRYQVTQFGKPVTLSCSQTLNHNVMYWYQQKSSQAPKLLFHYYDKDFNNEADTPDNFQSRRPNTSFCFLDIRSPGLGDTAMYLCATSARTDQPQHFGDGTRLSIL.

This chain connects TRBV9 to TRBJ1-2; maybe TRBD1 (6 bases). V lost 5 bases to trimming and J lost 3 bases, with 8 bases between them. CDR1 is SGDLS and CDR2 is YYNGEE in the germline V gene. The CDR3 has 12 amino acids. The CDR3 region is CASRGADYGYTF. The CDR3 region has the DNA TGTGCCAGCAGGGGGGCAGACTATGGCTACACCTTC.

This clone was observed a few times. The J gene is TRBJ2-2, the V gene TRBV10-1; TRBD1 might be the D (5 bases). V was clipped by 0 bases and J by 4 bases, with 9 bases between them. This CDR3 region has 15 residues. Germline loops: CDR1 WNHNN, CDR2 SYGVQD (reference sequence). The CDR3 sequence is CASSESGHSTGELFF. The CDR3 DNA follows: TGCGCCAGCAGTGAGTCTGGACACAGCACCGGGGAGCTGTTTTTT.

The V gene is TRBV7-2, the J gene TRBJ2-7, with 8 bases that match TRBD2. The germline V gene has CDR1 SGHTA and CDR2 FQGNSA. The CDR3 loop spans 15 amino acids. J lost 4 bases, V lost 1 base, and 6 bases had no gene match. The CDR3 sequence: CASSLDGTRGYEQYF. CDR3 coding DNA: TGTGCCAGCAGCTTAGATGGGACTAGGGGATACGAGCAGTACTTC.

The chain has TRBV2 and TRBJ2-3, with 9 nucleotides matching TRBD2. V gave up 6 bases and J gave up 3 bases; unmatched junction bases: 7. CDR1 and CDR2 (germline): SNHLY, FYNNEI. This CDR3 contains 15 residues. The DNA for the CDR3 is TGTGCCAGCAGCCCTGCTAGCGGGACAACAGATACGCAGTATTTT. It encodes CASSPASGTTDTQYF.

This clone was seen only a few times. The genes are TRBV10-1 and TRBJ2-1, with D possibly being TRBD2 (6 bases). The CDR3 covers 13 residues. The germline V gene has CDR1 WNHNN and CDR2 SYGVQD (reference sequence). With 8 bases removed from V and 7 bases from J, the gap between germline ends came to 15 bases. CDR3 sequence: CASSTSGVNEQFF. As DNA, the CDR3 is TGCGCCAGCTCCACTTCGGGGGTTAATGAGCAGTTCTTC.

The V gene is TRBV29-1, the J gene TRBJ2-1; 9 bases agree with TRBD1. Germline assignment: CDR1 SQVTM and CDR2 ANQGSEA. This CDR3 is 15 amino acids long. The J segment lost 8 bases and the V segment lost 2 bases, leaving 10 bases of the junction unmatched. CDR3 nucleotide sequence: TGCAGCGTTGAATCGCCGGGACAGGGAGTCCATGAGCAGTTCTTC. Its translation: CSVESPGQGVHEQFF.

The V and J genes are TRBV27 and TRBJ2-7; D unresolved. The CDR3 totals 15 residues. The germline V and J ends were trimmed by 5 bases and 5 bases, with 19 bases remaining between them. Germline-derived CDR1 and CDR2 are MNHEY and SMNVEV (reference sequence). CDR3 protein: CASSPTFYSTNEQYF. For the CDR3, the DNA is TGTGCCAGCAGTCCGACGTTTTACAGCACAAACGAGCAGTACTTC.

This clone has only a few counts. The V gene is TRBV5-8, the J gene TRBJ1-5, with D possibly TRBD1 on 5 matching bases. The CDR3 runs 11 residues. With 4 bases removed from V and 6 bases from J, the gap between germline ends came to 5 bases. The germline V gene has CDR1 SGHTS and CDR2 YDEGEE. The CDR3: CASSQGQPQHF. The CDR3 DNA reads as TGTGCCAGCAGCCAGGGTCAGCCCCAGCATTTT.

This chain's CDR3 is CASSQDQGLPNQPQHF. CDR3 coding DNA: TGCGCCAGCAGCCAAGATCAGGGGCTGCCCAATCAGCCCCAGCATTTT. The chain links TRBV4-1 to TRBJ1-5, with D perhaps TRBD1 (6 bases). Trimming cost V 0 bases and J 3 bases, with 12 bases left between them. There are 16 residues in the CDR3. Germline-derived CDR1 and CDR2 are MGHRA and YSYEKL.

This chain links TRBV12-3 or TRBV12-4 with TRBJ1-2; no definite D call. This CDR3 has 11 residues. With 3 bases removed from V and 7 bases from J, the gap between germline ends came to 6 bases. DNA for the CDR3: TGTGCCAGCAGTTTCGGGGTTGGCTACACCTTC. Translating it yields CASSFGVGYTF.

CDR3 sequence reads: CASSQDVAGRQKLFF. CDR3 DNA sequence: TGCGCCAGCAGCCAAGATGTGGCGGGACGGCAAAAACTGTTTTTT. The J gene is TRBJ1-4, the V gene TRBV4-3; weak D call: TRBD1 (5 bases). V lost 0 bases and J lost 9, with 14 bases in between. There are 15 residues in the CDR3. Germline CDR1 is LGHNA and CDR2 is YSLEER.

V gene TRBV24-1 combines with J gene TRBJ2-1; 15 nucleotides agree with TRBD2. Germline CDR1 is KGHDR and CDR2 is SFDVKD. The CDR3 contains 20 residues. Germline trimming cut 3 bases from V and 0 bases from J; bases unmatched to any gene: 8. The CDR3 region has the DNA TGTGCCACCAGTGATGGCCGGACTAGCGGGAGGGGTAACTCCTACAATGAGCAGTTCTTC. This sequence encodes CATSDGRTSGRGNSYNEQFF.

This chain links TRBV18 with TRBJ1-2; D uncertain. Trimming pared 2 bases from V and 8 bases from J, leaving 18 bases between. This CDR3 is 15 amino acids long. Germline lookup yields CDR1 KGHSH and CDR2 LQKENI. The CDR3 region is CASSPSSGPEGGYTF. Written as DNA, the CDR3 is TGTGCCAGCTCACCATCCTCGGGCCCCGAGGGAGGCTACACCTTC.

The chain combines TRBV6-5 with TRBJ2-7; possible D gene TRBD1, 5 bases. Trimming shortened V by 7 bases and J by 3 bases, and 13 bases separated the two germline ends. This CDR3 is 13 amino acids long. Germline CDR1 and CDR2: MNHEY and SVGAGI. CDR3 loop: CASTKDIFYEQYF. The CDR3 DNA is TGTGCCAGCACCAAGGACATTTTCTACGAGCAGTACTTC.

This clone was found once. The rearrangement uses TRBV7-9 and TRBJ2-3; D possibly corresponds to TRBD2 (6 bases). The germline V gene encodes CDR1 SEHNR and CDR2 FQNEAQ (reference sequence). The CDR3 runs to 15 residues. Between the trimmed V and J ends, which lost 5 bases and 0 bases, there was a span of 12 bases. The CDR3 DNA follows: TGTGCCAGCAGCCTATCCGGGACTAGCACAGATACGCAGTATTTT. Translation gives CASSLSGTSTDTQYF.

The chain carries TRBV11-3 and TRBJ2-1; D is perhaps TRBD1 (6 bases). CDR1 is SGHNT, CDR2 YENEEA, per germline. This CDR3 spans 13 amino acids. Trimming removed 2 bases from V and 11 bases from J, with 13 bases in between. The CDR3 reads CASSLNQGSQQFF. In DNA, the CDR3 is TGTGCCAGCAGCTTAAACCAGGGGTCGCAGCAGTTCTTC.

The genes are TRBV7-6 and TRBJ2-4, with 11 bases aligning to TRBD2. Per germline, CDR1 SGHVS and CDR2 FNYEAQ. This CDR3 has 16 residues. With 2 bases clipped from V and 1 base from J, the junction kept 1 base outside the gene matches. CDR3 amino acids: CASSLLAGGAKNIQYF. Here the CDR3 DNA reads TGTGCCAGCAGCTTACTAGCGGGAGGTGCCAAAAACATTCAGTACTTC.

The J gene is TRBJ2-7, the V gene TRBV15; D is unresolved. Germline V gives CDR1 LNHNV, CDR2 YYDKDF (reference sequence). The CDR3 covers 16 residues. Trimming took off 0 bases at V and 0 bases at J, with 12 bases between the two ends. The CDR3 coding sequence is TGTGCCACCAGCAGAGACAAAGCGTCGAGCTCCTACGAGCAGTACTTC. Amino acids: CATSRDKASSSYEQYF.

CDR3 sequence reads: CASSPEQLENTGELFF. The CDR3 nucleotides read TGTGCCAGCTCACCAGAACAACTAGAGAACACCGGGGAGCTGTTTTTT. V is TRBV18 and J is TRBJ2-2; the D gene is possibly TRBD2 (5 bases). There are 16 residues in the CDR3. Germline loops: CDR1 KGHSH, CDR2 LQKENI. V lost 2 bases, J lost 1 base, and 11 bases lay in between.

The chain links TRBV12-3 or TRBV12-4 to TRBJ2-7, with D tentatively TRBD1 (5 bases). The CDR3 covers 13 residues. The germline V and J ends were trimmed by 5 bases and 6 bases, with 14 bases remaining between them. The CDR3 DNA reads TGTGCCAGCAGTCTGGGGCCTCGGGTCGAGCAGTACTTC. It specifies CASSLGPRVEQYF.

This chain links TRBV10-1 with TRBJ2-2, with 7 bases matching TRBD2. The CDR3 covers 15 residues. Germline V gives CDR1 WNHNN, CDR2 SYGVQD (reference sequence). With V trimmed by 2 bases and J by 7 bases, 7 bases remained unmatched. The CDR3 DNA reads TGCGCCAGCAGTGAGCAAATAGCGGGCGGCGGGGAGCTGTTTTTT. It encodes CASSEQIAGGGELFF.

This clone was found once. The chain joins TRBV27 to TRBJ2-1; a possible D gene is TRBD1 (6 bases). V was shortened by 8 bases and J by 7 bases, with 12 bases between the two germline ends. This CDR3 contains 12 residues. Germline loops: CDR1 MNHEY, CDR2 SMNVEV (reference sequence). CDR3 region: CASGTTGNEQFF. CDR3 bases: TGTGCCAGCGGTACAACAGGGAATGAGCAGTTCTTC.

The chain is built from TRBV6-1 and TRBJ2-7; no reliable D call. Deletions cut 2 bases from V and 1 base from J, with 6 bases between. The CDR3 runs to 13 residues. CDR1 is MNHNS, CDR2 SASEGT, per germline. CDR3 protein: CASSENGSYEQYF. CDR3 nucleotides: TGTGCCAGCAGTGAAAACGGTTCCTACGAGCAGTACTTC.

Here the CDR3 reads CASSFRSGTGNTIYF. As DNA, the CDR3 is TGTGCCAGCAGCTTCCGATCCGGTACTGGAAACACCATATATTTT. The chain employs TRBV5-6 and TRBJ1-3; D is ambiguous. The V gene's germline CDR1 is SGHDT and CDR2 YYEEEE. The V end lost 2 bases, the J end lost 2 bases, and 11 bases lay between the germline ends. There are 15 residues in the CDR3.

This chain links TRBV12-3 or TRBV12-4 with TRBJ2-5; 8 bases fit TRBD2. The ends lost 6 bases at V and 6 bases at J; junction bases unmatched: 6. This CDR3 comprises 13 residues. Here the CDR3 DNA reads TGTGCCAGCAGCGAGGGACTAGTCCAGACCCAGTACTTC. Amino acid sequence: CASSEGLVQTQYF.

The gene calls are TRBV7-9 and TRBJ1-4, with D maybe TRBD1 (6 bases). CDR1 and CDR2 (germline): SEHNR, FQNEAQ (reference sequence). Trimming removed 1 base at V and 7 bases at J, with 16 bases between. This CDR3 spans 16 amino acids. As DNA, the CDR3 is TGTGCCAGCAGCTTAGTGGGCGCGGGGGCGCTTGAAAAACTGTTTTTT. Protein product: CASSLVGAGALEKLFF.

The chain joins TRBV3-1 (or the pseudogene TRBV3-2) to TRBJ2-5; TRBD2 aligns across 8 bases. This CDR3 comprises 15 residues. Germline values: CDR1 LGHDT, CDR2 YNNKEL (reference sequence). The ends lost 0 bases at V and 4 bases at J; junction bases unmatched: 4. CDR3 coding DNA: TGTGCCAGCAGCCAAGATCGGGGACTAGGAGAGACCCAGTACTTC. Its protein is CASSQDRGLGETQYF.